Below are 17 T cell receptor beta chains sequenced from a single sample in a study of T cells in Graves' hyperthyroidism and ophthalmopathy. Researchers took RNA transcripts and amplified the TCR beta CDR3 regions from them. TCR CDR3 underwent first-round RT-PCR with the HTBI primer set. TCRdb re-analysed the multiplex PCR reads in MiXCR, keeping a single row per CDR3 protein. The sample lists roughly 290,000 distinct CDR3 sequences; about 14% were seen once. Sequenced material: blood. All receptors come from a woman younger than 45 with Graves' hyperthyroidism that later progressed to Graves' ophthalmopathy.

The table lists this clonotype with many counts. The gene calls are TRBV27 and TRBJ2-7; unclear D gene. CDR1 and CDR2 (germline): MNHEY, SMNVEV (reference sequence). V dropped 3 bases and J dropped 4 bases, with 10 bases sitting between them. The CDR3 is 13 residues long. The CDR3 region is CASSFIRGYEQYF. The DNA of the CDR3 is TGTGCCAGCAGTTTTATCCGAGGATACGAGCAGTACTTC.

The rearrangement links TRBV9 to TRBJ2-1, with D perhaps TRBD1 or TRBD2 (5 bases each). Deletions cut 3 bases from V and 8 bases from J, with 21 bases between. Looked up from germline, CDR1 is SGDLS and CDR2 is YYNGEE. The CDR3 has 16 residues. CDR3 region: CASSGIEGRATDEQFF. Here the CDR3 DNA reads TGTGCCAGCAGCGGAATAGAGGGACGGGCGACGGATGAGCAGTTCTTC.

The rearrangement uses TRBV5-8 and TRBJ2-1; the D gene is possibly TRBD2 (5 bases). V gave up 0 bases and J gave up 7 bases, with 14 bases separating them. Germline CDR1 SGHTS, CDR2 YDEGEE. CDR3 length: 15 amino acids. CDR3 sequence: CASSLAPGLSNEQFF. For the CDR3, the DNA is TGTGCCAGCAGCTTGGCCCCGGGGTTGAGTAATGAGCAGTTCTTC. The variable domain in full, completed from reference TRBV5-8 and TRBJ2-1, reads EAGVTQSPTHLIKTRGQQATLRCSPISGHTSVYWYQQALGLGLQFLLWYDEGEERNRGNFPPRFSGRQFPNYSSELNVNALELEDSALYLCASSLAPGLSNEQFFGPGTRLTVL.

This chain links TRBV19 with TRBJ2-2; D ambiguous. The V end was cut by 8 bases, the J end by 7 bases, with 8 bases between. The length of the CDR3 is 11 residues. Germline V CDR1 and CDR2: LNHDA, SQIVND (reference sequence). The CDR3 loop reads CASGYYGELFF. CDR3 coding DNA: TGTGCCAGTGGCTACTACGGGGAGCTGTTTTTT.

This clonotype was found many times. The chain carries TRBV12-5 and TRBJ2-1, with a weak D call TRBD1 (6 bases). The germline V and J ends were trimmed by 0 bases and 1 base, with 10 bases remaining between them. The CDR3 loop spans 16 amino acids. Looked up from germline, CDR1 is LGHNT and CDR2 is FRNRAP. This CDR3 is CASGLVQGQSYNEQFF. Written as DNA, the CDR3 is TGTGCTAGTGGTTTGGTTCAGGGGCAGTCCTACAATGAGCAGTTCTTC.

This clonotype was counted many times. The CDR3 spells CASSIPGELFF. The CDR3 coding sequence is TGTGCCAGCAGCATACCGGGGGAGCTGTTTTTT. The chain recombines TRBV11-2 with TRBJ2-2; D is unresolved. Trimming removed 5 bases from V and 8 bases from J, with 6 bases in between. Germline CDR1 and CDR2: SGHAT and FQNNGV. The CDR3 extends over 11 amino acids.

The rearrangement uses TRBV15 and TRBJ2-1; 15 positions match TRBD2. Germline V gives CDR1 LNHNV, CDR2 YYDKDF (reference sequence). CDR3 length: 17 residues. V shed 4 bases and J 5 bases; nucleotides not matched to a gene: 6. The CDR3 protein is CATSKGTSGRINNEQFF. CDR3 coding DNA: TGTGCCACCAGCAAAGGGACTAGCGGGAGGATAAACAATGAGCAGTTCTTC.

In this sample, this clonotype turned up a few times. This chain joins TRBV3-1 and TRBJ1-6; D gene ambiguous. The CDR3 is made up of 16 amino acids. CDR1 is LGHDT and CDR2 is YNNKEL in the germline V gene (reference sequence). V was clipped by 4 bases and J by 5 bases, with 15 bases between them. The CDR3 loop is CASSPRPVSHNSPLHF. CDR3 sequence (DNA): TGTGCCAGCAGCCCCCGCCCAGTAAGCCATAATTCACCCCTCCACTTT.

Points on this clonotype: A clone one base away is much larger, so this may be a read error. This chain joins TRBV28 and TRBJ1-6; D uncertain. Germline-derived CDR1 and CDR2 are MDHEN and SYDVKM. V lost 2 bases, J lost 2 bases, and 7 bases lay in between. This CDR3 is 15 amino acids long. DNA for the CDR3: TGTGCCAGCAGTTTAAGTGGGACCTATAATTCACCCCTCCACTTT. Translating gives CASSLSGTYNSPLHF.

This clonotype was observed at least ten times. The V gene is TRBV6-1, the J gene TRBJ2-7; D gene unclear. V was trimmed by 4 bases and J by 0 bases, leaving 10 bases between them. This CDR3 contains 14 residues. In germline, CDR1 is MNHNS, CDR2 SASEGT. The CDR3 sequence: CASSGERSSYEQYF. CDR3 coding DNA: TGTGCCAGCAGTGGGGAACGAAGCTCCTACGAGCAGTACTTC.

This clonotype appeared many times. The chain recombines TRBV2 with TRBJ2-1; D might be TRBD2 (5 bases). Deletions cut 4 bases from V and 5 bases from J, with 9 bases between. Germline CDR1 is SNHLY and CDR2 is FYNNEI. The CDR3 sequence is 13 residues long. In DNA form, the CDR3 reads TGTGCCAGCAGTGGAGGGCTCAACAATGAGCAGTTCTTC. The encoded protein is CASSGGLNNEQFF.

The sample holds a few counts of this clonotype. The CDR3 region is CASSLAVTSGGEEQFF. For the CDR3, the DNA is TGTGCCAGCAGCTTAGCGGTCACTAGCGGGGGGGAAGAGCAGTTCTTC. The genes are TRBV7-9 and TRBJ2-1; 13 bases agree with TRBD2. The CDR3 has 16 residues. The germline V gene has CDR1 SEHNR and CDR2 FQNEAQ (reference sequence). Trimming at V came to 0 bases and at J to 10 bases, leaving 6 bases not matched to a gene.

This clonotype has ten or more counts. V gene TRBV27 combines with J gene TRBJ2-5; D is unclear. The CDR3 sequence is 13 residues long. Deletions cut 4 bases from V and 5 bases from J, with 11 bases between. Germline-derived CDR1 and CDR2 are MNHEY and SMNVEV (reference sequence). The CDR3 reads CASSSELGETQYF. Here the CDR3 DNA reads TGTGCCAGCAGTTCCGAGCTTGGGGAGACCCAGTACTTC.

At least ten counts were recorded for this clonotype. The chain employs TRBV29-1 and TRBJ2-7; 12 nucleotides match TRBD2. The CDR3 is made up of 13 amino acids. The V gene end was trimmed by 5 bases and the J gene end by 7 bases; junction bases not matched to a gene: 6. The germline V gene has CDR1 SQVTM and CDR2 ANQGSEA. The CDR3 DNA sequence: TGCAGCGTTTCGACTAGCGGGAGAGGTGAGCAGTACTTC. Amino acids: CSVSTSGRGEQYF.

This clonotype occurred many times. The chain employs TRBV12-3 or TRBV12-4 and TRBJ1-2; possible D gene TRBD1, 5 bases. Trimming cost V 4 bases and J 4 bases, with 13 bases left between them. The CDR3 loop spans 14 amino acids. This CDR3 reads CASSWGRSVYGYTF. The CDR3 region has the DNA TGTGCCAGCAGTTGGGGACGGTCTGTCTATGGCTACACCTTC.

The rearrangement joins TRBV15 to TRBJ1-2; no clear D. This CDR3 has 12 residues. V was trimmed by 0 bases and J by 8 bases, leaving 7 bases between them. Germline V gives CDR1 LNHNV, CDR2 YYDKDF (reference sequence). CDR3 in DNA: TGTGCCACCAGCAGAGATCTAGGCGGCTACACCTTC. Translation gives CATSRDLGGYTF.

V is TRBV9 and J is TRBJ2-1; the D is unclear. Trimming took off 2 bases at V and 0 bases at J, with 12 bases between the two ends. The CDR3 runs to 16 residues. In germline, CDR1 is SGDLS, CDR2 YYNGEE. The CDR3 spells CASSVGTASSYNEQFF. As DNA, the CDR3 is TGTGCCAGCAGCGTTGGCACAGCCAGCTCCTACAATGAGCAGTTCTTC.